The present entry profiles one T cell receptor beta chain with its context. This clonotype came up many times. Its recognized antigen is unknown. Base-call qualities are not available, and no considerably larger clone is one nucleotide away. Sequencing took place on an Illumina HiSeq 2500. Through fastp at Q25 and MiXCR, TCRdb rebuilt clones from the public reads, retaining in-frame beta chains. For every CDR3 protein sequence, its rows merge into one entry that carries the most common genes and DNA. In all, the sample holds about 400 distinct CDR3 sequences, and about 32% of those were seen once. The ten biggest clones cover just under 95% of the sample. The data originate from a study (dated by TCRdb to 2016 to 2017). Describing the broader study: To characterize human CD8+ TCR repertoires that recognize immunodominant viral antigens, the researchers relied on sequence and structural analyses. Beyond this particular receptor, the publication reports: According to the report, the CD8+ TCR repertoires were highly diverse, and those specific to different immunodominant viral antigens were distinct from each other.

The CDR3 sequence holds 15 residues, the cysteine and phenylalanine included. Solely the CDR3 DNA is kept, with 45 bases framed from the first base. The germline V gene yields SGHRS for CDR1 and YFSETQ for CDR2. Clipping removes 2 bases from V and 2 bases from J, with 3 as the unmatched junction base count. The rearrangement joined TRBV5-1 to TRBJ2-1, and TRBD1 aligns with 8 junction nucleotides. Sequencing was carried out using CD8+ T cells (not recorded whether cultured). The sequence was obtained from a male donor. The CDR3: CASSLSRGPYNEQFF. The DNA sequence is TGCGCCAGCAGCTTAAGCAGGGGGCCCTACAATGAGCAGTTCTTC.